The clone carrying this T cell receptor (beta chain) showed up many times. Its antigen is unidentified. This sample was taken from a study of T cell repertoires in cytomegalovirus infection. Looking at the study overall: HLA-C-restricted CMV epitopes, recently identified, and well-studied HLA-B-restricted ones were used by the study. Study results and limitations: Predominance within the ex vivo response was attributable to HLA-C-restricted CMV-specific TCR beta clonotypes.

TCRdb itself ran the reads through MiXCR, one entry per CDR3 protein. Of over 100,000 distinct CDR3 sequences listed, around 29% are singletons. CDR3 length equals 14 residues. Looked up from germline, CDR1 is MRHNA and CDR2 is SNTAGT. Trimming pared 2 bases from V and 2 bases from J, leaving 8 bases between. The sequences come from CD8+ T cells from cultured PBMCs, collected from culture after CMV antigen stimulation. The TCR sequence derives from a human donor in good health (CMV status not recorded). Some clones in this sample may be carry-over from other donors' samples. The genes are TRBV6-4 and TRBJ2-3; D is possibly TRBD1 or TRBD2 (6 bases each). CDR3 coding DNA: TGTGCCAGCAGTGACGGGGGGCCCACAGATACGCAGTATTTT. This sequence encodes CASSDGGPTDTQYF.